This passage covers 24 T cell receptor beta chains from one sample sequenced in a study of cytomegalovirus exposure and HLA in healthy donors. The PCR ran on 60 Vbeta and 13 Jbeta primers. The table came from immunoSEQ multiplex PCR; TCRdb's copy has only in-frame clones and leaves some out. The sample lists roughly 140,000 clones, roughly 80% occurring once. The material sequenced was PBMCs. The source of these receptors is a male donor in good health and CMV-seronegative.

The chain is built from TRBV6-5 and TRBJ2-4, with TRBD2 as a possible D gene (5 bases). The CDR3 extends over 15 amino acids. The germline CDR1 and CDR2 sequences are MNHEY and SVGAGI. V was cut by 8 bases and J by 0 bases, with 14 bases left in between. CDR3 coding DNA: TGTGCCAGCCAAGACCCTGGACTAGCCAAAAACATTCAGTACTTC. The encoded protein is CASQDPGLAKNIQYF.

V and J are TRBV14 and TRBJ1-2; D unresolved. CDR3 length: 13 residues. V was trimmed by 1 base and J by 4 bases, leaving 7 bases between them. Germline values: CDR1 SGHDN, CDR2 FVKESK. CDR3 protein: CASSQGTVYGYTF. CDR3 sequence (DNA): TGTGCCAGCAGCCAAGGCACAGTCTATGGCTACACCTTC. Full variable domain (rest looked up from reference TRBV14 and TRBJ1-2): EAGVTQFPSHSVIEKGQTVTLRCDPISGHDNLYWYRRVMGKEIKFLLHFVKESKQDESGMPNNRFLAERTGGTYSTLKVQPAELEDSGVYFCASSQGTVYGYTFGSGTRLTVV.

The chain links TRBV7-2 to TRBJ2-6; perhaps TRBD2 as D (5 bases). Germline V lookup: CDR1 SGHTA, CDR2 FQGNSA. CDR3 length: 15 amino acids. Trimming shortened V by 2 bases and J by 2 bases, and 7 bases separated the two germline ends. DNA of the CDR3: TGTGCCAGCAGCTTATTCGGGGCTGGGGCCAACGTCCTGACTTTC. It is translated as CASSLFGAGANVLTF. Together with reference TRBV7-2 and TRBJ2-6, the CDR3 gives the full variable domain: GAGVSQSPSNKVTEKGKDVELRCDPISGHTALYWYRQSLGQGLEFLIYFQGNSAPDKSGLPSDRFSAERTGGSVSTLTIQRTQQEDSAVYLCASSLFGAGANVLTFGAGSRLTVL.

The rearrangement joins TRBV30 to TRBJ1-2; TRBD1 aligns across 8 bases. Germline loops: CDR1 GTSNPN, CDR2 SVGIG (reference sequence). J was trimmed by 3 bases and V by 0 bases; bases with no gene match: 3. The CDR3 sequence is 14 residues long. DNA of the CDR3: TGTGCCTGGAGTGTACAGGACAGGGACTATGGCTACACCTTC. The encoded protein is CAWSVQDRDYGYTF.

V gene TRBV7-6 combines with J gene TRBJ2-5; D may be TRBD2 (5 bases). Trimming left V 1 base short and J 7 bases short, with 16 bases between. Germline V gene data show CDR1 as SGHVS and CDR2 as FNYEAQ. The CDR3 has 15 amino acids. DNA of the CDR3: TGTGCCAGCAGCTTAGACTCGGAGCGGCGGTGGACCCAGTACTTC. Translating gives CASSLDSERRWTQYF. Combining the CDR3 with reference TRBV7-6 and TRBJ2-5 gives the whole variable domain GAGVSQSPRYKVTKRGQDVALRCDPISGHVSLYWYRQALGQGPEFLTYFNYEAQQDKSGLPNDRFSAERPEGSISTLTIQRTEQRDSAMYRCASSLDSERRWTQYFGPGTRLLVL.

This clone has only a few counts. The chain combines TRBV4-1 with TRBJ2-1; possibly TRBD1 for D (5 bases). CDR3 length equals 16 residues. Trimming removed 1 base at V and 4 bases at J, with 14 bases between. In germline, CDR1 is MGHRA, CDR2 YSYEKL. CDR3 sequence reads: CASSQVDILSYNEQFF. The CDR3 coding sequence is TGCGCCAGCAGCCAAGTGGACATACTGTCTTACAATGAGCAGTTCTTC.

This rearrangement joins TRBV11-2 to TRBJ2-5, with 10 bases fitting TRBD2. J gave up 5 bases and V 5 bases, and 8 bases lay outside the gene matches. CDR1 is SGHAT, CDR2 FQNNGV, per germline. There are 15 residues in the CDR3. DNA of the CDR3: TGTGCCAGCAGCCCCAGCGGGGGGGCCGTGGAGACCCAGTACTTC. Translation gives CASSPSGGAVETQYF.

The rearrangement uses TRBV5-4 and TRBJ2-2; 8 bases map to TRBD1. This CDR3 spans 13 amino acids. Unmatched junction bases numbered 1, after V lost 2 bases and J lost 7 bases. The V gene's germline CDR1 is SGHNT and CDR2 YYREEE (reference sequence). CDR3 DNA: TGTGCCAGCAGCTTCGACAGGGGCGGGGAGCTGTTTTTT. Protein: CASSFDRGGELFF.

The genes are TRBV7-2 and TRBJ2-2, with D tentatively TRBD1 (5 bases). V gave up 2 bases and J gave up 5 bases, with 9 bases separating them. CDR1 is SGHTA and CDR2 is FQGNSA in the germline V gene. This CDR3 comprises 14 residues. The CDR3 nucleotides read TGTGCCAGCAGCTTATCAAGGGGAACCGGGGAGCTGTTTTTT. This encodes CASSLSRGTGELFF. The complete variable domain, with remaining parts taken from reference TRBV7-2 and TRBJ2-2, reads GAGVSQSPSNKVTEKGKDVELRCDPISGHTALYWYRQSLGQGLEFLIYFQGNSAPDKSGLPSDRFSAERTGGSVSTLTIQRTQQEDSAVYLCASSLSRGTGELFFGEGSRLTVL.

The V call is TRBV7-2, the J call TRBJ2-7; 9 bases are a match to TRBD1. Unmatched junction bases numbered 4, after V lost 1 base and J lost 3 bases. The CDR3 length is 15 residues. The germline gives CDR1 SGHTA, CDR2 FQGNSA. CDR3 nucleotides: TGTGCCAGCAGCTTAGGAGGGACAGGGTACTACGAGCAGTACTTC. This codes for CASSLGGTGYYEQYF.

The J gene is TRBJ1-1, the V gene TRBV2, with 7 bases matching TRBD1. V dropped 8 bases and J dropped 4; count of bases not matched to a gene: 7. Germline lookup yields CDR1 SNHLY and CDR2 FYNNEI. The CDR3 spans 13 residues. The CDR3 here is CASGPGQSTEAFF. The DNA for the CDR3 is TGTGCCAGCGGACCGGGACAGAGCACTGAAGCTTTCTTT.

This clone was detected only a few times. This chain uses TRBV27 with TRBJ1-5; D gene unclear. V lost 6 bases and J 5 bases, leaving 11 bases between the germline ends. The CDR3 is made up of 13 amino acids. Per the germline V gene, CDR1 is MNHEY and CDR2 is SMNVEV (reference sequence). DNA for the CDR3: TGTGCCAGCAGGGGAGGGTTATATCAGCCCCAGCATTTT. This codes for CASRGGLYQPQHF.

This chain connects TRBV27 to TRBJ1-5, with a tentative D call TRBD1 (6 bases). The CDR3 spans 15 residues. Looked up from germline, CDR1 is MNHEY and CDR2 is SMNVEV (reference sequence). V was pared by 6 bases and J by 0 bases, with 12 bases between. Here the CDR3 DNA reads TGTGCCAGCAGGGTGGGGGCAGCTAGCAATCAGCCCCAGCATTTT. This encodes CASRVGAASNQPQHF.

The chain carries TRBV4-3 and TRBJ2-7; 10 bases agree with TRBD1. The CDR3 has 17 amino acids. V shed 3 bases, J shed 9 bases, and the junction held 17 bases outside the gene matches. Germline V gene sequence: CDR1 LGHNA, CDR2 YSLEER. The CDR3 DNA is TGCGCCAGCAGCCAGTCCACCGCCGGGACAGGGGTATTAGGGCAGTACTTC. Its protein is CASSQSTAGTGVLGQYF.

This clone was seen more than once but under ten times. This chain connects TRBV2 to TRBJ1-1; D remains ambiguous. Deletions cut 3 bases from V and 10 bases from J, with 15 bases between. This CDR3 contains 13 residues. Germline assignment: CDR1 SNHLY and CDR2 FYNNEI. CDR3 sequence reads: CASSEAERASAFF. The CDR3 DNA is TGTGCCAGCAGTGAGGCAGAGAGGGCTTCAGCTTTCTTT.

CDR3 sequence (DNA): TGTGCCAGCAGCTTTCTTCAGGACAGCTACGAGCAGTACTTC. Protein product: CASSFLQDSYEQYF. The chain is built from TRBV7-8 and TRBJ2-7, with D maybe TRBD1 (6 bases). The germline V gene encodes CDR1 SGHVS and CDR2 FQNEAQ. The V end was cut by 3 bases, the J end by 3 bases, with 12 bases between. The CDR3 runs to 14 residues.

The chain carries TRBV28 and TRBJ2-3; the D is unclear. The CDR3 spans 13 residues. Per germline, CDR1 MDHEN and CDR2 SYDVKM. V lost 7 bases to trimming and J lost 0 bases, with 8 bases between them. The CDR3 coding sequence is TGTGCCAGCATCAGAAGTAGCACAGATACGCAGTATTTT. Amino acids: CASIRSSTDTQYF.

In this sample, this clone turned up a few times. The CDR3 sequence is CASSVSTVRELGGELFF. CDR3 nucleotide sequence: TGTGCCAGTAGTGTATCGACAGTAAGAGAGTTGGGCGGGGAGCTGTTTTTT. The gene calls are TRBV19 and TRBJ2-2; a weak D match, TRBD1 (5 bases). V dropped 5 bases and J dropped 7 bases, with 23 bases sitting between them. CDR3 length: 17 residues. CDR1 is LNHDA, CDR2 SQIVND, per germline (reference sequence).

The genes are TRBV6-6 and TRBJ2-1; possible D gene TRBD1, 7 bases. This CDR3 region has 15 residues. The germline CDR1 and CDR2 sequences are MNHNY and SVGAGI (reference sequence). Trimming left V 0 bases short and J 7 bases short, with 13 bases between. The CDR3 nucleotides are TGTGCCAGCAGTTACTCGGAGGGGGCGGGGAATGAGCAGTTCTTC. Its protein is CASSYSEGAGNEQFF.

The gene calls are TRBV7-2 and TRBJ2-7; 8 bases map to TRBD1. Losses at the gene ends were 3 bases for V and 4 bases for J; bases not matched to a gene: 8. The length of the CDR3 is 15 residues. The V gene's germline CDR1 is SGHTA and CDR2 FQGNSA. In DNA form, the CDR3 reads TGTGCCAGCAGCTTTACAGGGGGTATAAGGTACGAGCAGTACTTC. This codes for CASSFTGGIRYEQYF.

The chain is built from TRBV29-1 and TRBJ1-4; D unresolved. CDR1 and CDR2 from the germline V gene are SQVTM and ANQGSEA. V lost 0 bases and J lost 5, with 7 bases in between. This CDR3 comprises 13 residues. For the CDR3, the DNA is TGCAGCGTTGAAGATCGGCGGAATGAAAAACTGTTTTTT. Its translation is CSVEDRRNEKLFF.

In this sample, this clone turned up once. The V gene is TRBV5-6, the J gene TRBJ2-7; D is unclear. Germline loops: CDR1 SGHDT, CDR2 YYEEEE. The V and J ends lost 1 base and 6 bases respectively, with 8 bases between them. CDR3 length: 12 amino acids. CDR3 coding DNA: TGTGCCAGCAGCTTGAGACCGGGCGAGCAGTACTTC. Its protein is CASSLRPGEQYF.

The J gene is TRBJ1-1, the V gene TRBV4-3; TRBD1 might be the D (6 bases). This CDR3 contains 15 residues. The V and J ends lost 4 bases and 6 bases respectively, with 18 bases between them. The germline V gene encodes CDR1 LGHNA and CDR2 YSLEER. The CDR3 sequence: CASSLHTTGNAEAFF. The CDR3 DNA sequence: TGCGCCAGCAGCCTCCATACTACAGGGAATGCTGAAGCTTTCTTT.

This clone was counted between two and nine times. The chain uses TRBV6-1 and TRBJ1-6; D gene unclear. V shed 0 bases and J shed 7 bases, with 16 bases lying between them. The CDR3 contains 17 residues. CDR1 is MNHNS, CDR2 SASEGT, per germline. DNA of the CDR3: TGTGCCAGCAGTGAAGCGCTCTCTGGCAGGCAAAATTCACCCCTCCACTTT. Its protein is CASSEALSGRQNSPLHF.